A selection of T cell receptor beta chains follows, all from one sample in a study of regulatory T cells in long-lasting Graves disease. From the multiplex PCR reads, TCRdb called clonotypes with MiXCR, one entry per CDR3 protein. The sample shows 300,000 to 400,000 distinct CDR3 sequences, roughly 18% of them seen only once. The specimen comprised peripheral blood mononuclear cells (PBMCs), sampled at new diagnosis, from a patient treated with antithyroid drugs. These receptors came from a female donor with Graves disease. Both conserved end residues are part of each CDR3. The order of the fields is D gene, J gene, V gene, clone size, CDR3 DNA, CDR3 protein. The D gene is left open where the match is weak. The listing skips clone size in some rows; elsewhere it reads once, few, many or a size class.

>NA|TRBJ1-1|TRBV11-3|NA
TGTGCCAGCGGCTTAGGTGGGGGGGGGGGCCGAGGAACTGAAGCTTTCTTT
CASGLGGGGGRGTEAFF
>NA|TRBJ1-5|TRBV6-1|many
TGTGCCAGCAGACGGGACCCCATCGCGCCCCAGCATTTT
CASRRDPIAPQHF
>NA|TRBJ2-3|TRBV20-1|NA
TGCAGTGGGGATGCGAGCACAGATACGCAGTATTTT
CSGDASTDTQYF
>NA|TRBJ2-7|TRBV6-1|NA
TGTGCCAGCAGTACCCCGGGAGAGCAGTACTTC
CASSTPGEQYF
>TRBD1|TRBJ1-5|TRBV6-1|many
TGTGCCAGCAGTCGAAGGGGACAGGGACTGAGGCAGCCCCAGCATTTT
CASSRRGQGLRQPQHF
>TRBD1|TRBJ1-1|TRBV6-2/TRBV6-3|NA
TGTGCCAGCAGTTACGGGACAGGGCTGTATCGGACTGAAGCTTTCTTT
CASSYGTGLYRTEAFF
>TRBD2|TRBJ2-5|TRBV2|many
TGTGCCAGCACCTACTCCGGGACTAGCCGGGAGACCCAGTACTTC
CASTYSGTSRETQYF
>TRBD1|TRBJ1-5|TRBV30|many
TGTGCCTGGACAGACAGGGGGCGCGGGGCCCAGCATTTT
CAWTDRGRGAQHF
>NA|TRBJ1-4|TRBV12-3/TRBV12-4|many
TGTGCCAGCAGTCCCCCGAGCGGTAGGGTCGAAAAACTGTTTTTT
CASSPPSGRVEKLFF
>TRBD2|TRBJ2-3|TRBV7-2|many
TGTGCCAGCAGCGCCTCCTTAGCGGGAAGCACAGATACGCAGTATTTT
CASSASLAGSTDTQYF
>NA|TRBJ2-3|TRBV19|many
TGTGCCAGTAGTATAGTAAGGGGTCTTACCACAGATACGCAGTATTTT
CASSIVRGLTTDTQYF
>NA|TRBJ2-6|TRBV6-2/TRBV6-3|NA
TGTGCCAGCAGTTACACCGACTCTGGGGCCAACGTCCTGACTTTC
CASSYTDSGANVLTF
>TRBD2|TRBJ2-3|TRBV29-1|NA
TGCAGCGTTGTTTGGGCGGGAGGGCCGGCAGATACGCAGTATTTT
CSVVWAGGPADTQYF
>NA|TRBJ1-3|TRBV11-2|few
TGTGCCAGCAGCCGGGGTTCGGGGCCGCGCTCTGGAAACACCATATATTTT
CASSRGSGPRSGNTIYF
>TRBD1|TRBJ1-5|TRBV20-1|NA
TGCAGTGCTGGAATCGGGACAGAACAGCATTTT
CSAGIGTEQHF
>NA|TRBJ1-5|TRBV7-9|few
TGTGCCAGCAGCTTATTCGGGGCAGGAGGCCGAGGTCAGCCCCAGCATTTT
CASSLFGAGGRGQPQHF
>NA|TRBJ2-7|TRBV11-3|NA
TGTGCCAGCACTCCCAGGGGGGGTGCCCACTACGAGCAGTACTTC
CASTPRGGAHYEQYF
>NA|TRBJ1-1|TRBV6-1|many
TGTGCCAGCCGGACAGCCTCTATGAACACTGAAGCTTTCTTT
CASRTASMNTEAFF
>TRBD2|TRBJ2-3|TRBV5-4|NA
TGTGCCAGCAGCCTCGGCGGACTAGCCGGCACAGATACGCAGTATTTT
CASSLGGLAGTDTQYF
>TRBD1|TRBJ1-1|TRBV6-2/TRBV6-3|many
TGTGCCAGCAGTTACGGAGGGACAGGACAATTTGACACTGAAGCTTTCTTT
CASSYGGTGQFDTEAFF
>TRBD1|TRBJ1-2|TRBV6-1|few
TGTGCCAGCAGACGCCCCGGGACAGTCGGTGGCTACACCTTC
CASRRPGTVGGYTF
>NA|TRBJ2-2|TRBV7-3|many
TGTGCCAGCAGCCGGGGGGCCTCCGGGGAGCTGTTTTTT
CASSRGASGELFF
>TRBD1|TRBJ1-1|TRBV12-3/TRBV12-4|many
TGTGCCAGCAGTCCACACCCGGGACAGGGGCGAACTGAAGCTTTCTTT
CASSPHPGQGRTEAFF
>TRBD1|TRBJ2-7|TRBV19|many
TGTGCCAGTAGCCGCGGGACAGGGGTGAGCGACGAGCAGTACTTC
CASSRGTGVSDEQYF
>NA|TRBJ1-5|TRBV19|many
TGTGCGGGGGGGCAGCCATATAGCAATCAGCCCCAGCATTTT
CAGGQPYSNQPQHF
>TRBD1|TRBJ2-1|TRBV24-1|few
TGTGCCACCAGTGAGTCCCACAGGGGCAAAGACTACAATGAGCAGTTCTTC
CATSESHRGKDYNEQFF
>TRBD2|TRBJ2-1|TRBV5-1|many
TGCGCCAGCAGCTTGGTTCTAGCGGGCAATGAGCAGTTCTTC
CASSLVLAGNEQFF
>NA|TRBJ2-5|TRBV20-1|many
TGCAGTGCTAGAGGGGTGGGGGAGACCCAGTACTTC
CSARGVGETQYF
>NA|TRBJ1-1|TRBV25-1|few
TGTGCCAGCATAGGCGACATGAACACTGAAGCTTTCTTT
CASIGDMNTEAFF
>NA|TRBJ1-2|TRBV6-1|many
TGTGCCAGCAGTGAGGGGGGATACTATGGCTACACCTTC
CASSEGGYYGYTF
>TRBD2|TRBJ2-4|TRBV3-1|many
TGTGCCAGCAGCCAAGATCCTAGCGGTAAAAACATTCAGTACTTC
CASSQDPSGKNIQYF
>NA|TRBJ2-7|TRBV5-6|NA
TGTGCCAGCTCCTTGGGGGGGCCTCGGAGGTTTAACGAGCAGTACTTC
CASSLGGPRRFNEQYF
>TRBD1|TRBJ2-2|TRBV7-2|many
TGTGCCAGCAGCGTAACCGGACAGGGAATCTTCACCGGGGAGCTGTTTTTT
CASSVTGQGIFTGELFF
>TRBD1|TRBJ1-6|TRBV11-1|many
TGTGCCAGCAGCCCTCGGTGGCAGGGGGATTCACCCCTCCACTTT
CASSPRWQGDSPLHF
>TRBD1|TRBJ1-2|TRBV10-2|few
TGCGCCAGCAGTGGACAGGGACCTGGCTACACCTTC
CASSGQGPGYTF
>NA|TRBJ1-1|TRBV7-9|NA
TGTGCCAGCAGCCGCAGTGGAACTGAAGCTTTCTTT
CASSRSGTEAFF
>NA|TRBJ2-7|TRBV7-3|many
TGTGCCAGCAGCCCCAAGGGAGACTCCTACGAGCAGTACTTC
CASSPKGDSYEQYF
>TRBD1|TRBJ2-5|TRBV12-3/TRBV12-4|many
TGTGCCAGCAGTTTTGGGACAGGGGTGTTTGCGGGGGAGACCCAGTACTTC
CASSFGTGVFAGETQYF
>TRBD1|TRBJ2-5|TRBV20-1|many
TGCAGTGCTAGAGTCCCGGGACAGGGTTTAGAGACCCAGTACTTC
CSARVPGQGLETQYF